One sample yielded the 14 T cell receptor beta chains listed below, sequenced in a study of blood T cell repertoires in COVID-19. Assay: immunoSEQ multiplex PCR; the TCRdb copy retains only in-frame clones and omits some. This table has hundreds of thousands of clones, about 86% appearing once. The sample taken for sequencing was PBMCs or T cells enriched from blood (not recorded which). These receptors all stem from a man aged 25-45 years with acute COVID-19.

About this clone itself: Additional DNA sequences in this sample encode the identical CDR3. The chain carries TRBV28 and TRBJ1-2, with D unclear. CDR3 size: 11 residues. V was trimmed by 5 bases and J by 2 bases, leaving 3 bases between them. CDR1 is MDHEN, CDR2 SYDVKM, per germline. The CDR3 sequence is CASSLNYGYTF. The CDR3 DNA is TGTGCCAGCAGTCTGAACTATGGCTACACCTTC.

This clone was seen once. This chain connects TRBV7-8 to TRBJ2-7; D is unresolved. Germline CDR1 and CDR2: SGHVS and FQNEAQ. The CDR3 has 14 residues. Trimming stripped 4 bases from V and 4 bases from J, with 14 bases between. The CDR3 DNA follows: TGTGCCAGCAGCTCCGCTCCGTTGGCATACGAGCAGTACGTC. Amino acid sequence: CASSSAPLAYEQYV.

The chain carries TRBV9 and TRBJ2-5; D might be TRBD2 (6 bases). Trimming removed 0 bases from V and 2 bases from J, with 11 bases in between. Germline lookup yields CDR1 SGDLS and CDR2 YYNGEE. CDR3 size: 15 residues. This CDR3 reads CASSVAGGNQETQYF. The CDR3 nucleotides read TGTGCCAGCAGCGTAGCTGGGGGGAATCAAGAGACCCAGTACTTC.

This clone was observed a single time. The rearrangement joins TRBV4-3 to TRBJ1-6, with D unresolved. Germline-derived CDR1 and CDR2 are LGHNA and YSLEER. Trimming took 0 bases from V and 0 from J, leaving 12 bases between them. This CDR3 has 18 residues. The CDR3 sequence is CASSQDPTISSYNSPLHF. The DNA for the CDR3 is TGCGCCAGCAGCCAAGACCCCACAATCAGCTCCTATAATTCACCCCTCCACTTT.

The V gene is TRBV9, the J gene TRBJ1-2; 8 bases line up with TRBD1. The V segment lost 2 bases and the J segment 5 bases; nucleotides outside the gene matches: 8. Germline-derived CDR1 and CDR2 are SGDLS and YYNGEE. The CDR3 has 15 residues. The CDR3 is CASSVGRTGIYGYTF. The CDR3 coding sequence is TGTGCCAGCAGCGTGGGACGGACAGGGATATATGGCTACACCTTC.

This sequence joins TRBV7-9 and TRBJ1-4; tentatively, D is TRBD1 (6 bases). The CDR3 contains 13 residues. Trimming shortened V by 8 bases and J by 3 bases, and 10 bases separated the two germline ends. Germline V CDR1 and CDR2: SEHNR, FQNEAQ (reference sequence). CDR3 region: CASLRGPNEKLFF. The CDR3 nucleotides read TGTGCCAGCCTCAGGGGACCTAATGAAAAACTGTTTTTT.

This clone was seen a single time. CDR3: CASSQQTGLQYF. DNA of the CDR3: TGTGCCAGCAGTCAACAGACAGGGCTCCAGTACTTC. This chain joins TRBV6-5 and TRBJ2-5; TRBD1 matches at 7 bases. CDR3 length: 12 amino acids. Per germline, CDR1 MNHEY and CDR2 SVGAGI. V lost 5 bases to trimming and J lost 10 bases; unmatched junction nucleotides: 7.

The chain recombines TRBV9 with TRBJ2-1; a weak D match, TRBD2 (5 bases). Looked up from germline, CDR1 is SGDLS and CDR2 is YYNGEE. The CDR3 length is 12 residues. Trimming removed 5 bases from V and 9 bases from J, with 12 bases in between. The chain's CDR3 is CASSGLMPEQFF. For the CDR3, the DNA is TGTGCCAGCAGTGGACTTATGCCTGAGCAGTTCTTC.

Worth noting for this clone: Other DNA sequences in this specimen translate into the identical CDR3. The chain's CDR3 is CASSLDGTSTDTQYF. As DNA, the CDR3 is TGCGCCAGCAGCTTGGACGGGACTAGCACAGATACGCAGTATTTT. The V and J genes are TRBV5-1 and TRBJ2-3; a possible D gene is TRBD2 (6 bases). With 0 bases removed from V and 0 bases from J, the gap between germline ends came to 8 bases. In germline, CDR1 is SGHRS, CDR2 YFSETQ. This CDR3 has 15 amino acids.

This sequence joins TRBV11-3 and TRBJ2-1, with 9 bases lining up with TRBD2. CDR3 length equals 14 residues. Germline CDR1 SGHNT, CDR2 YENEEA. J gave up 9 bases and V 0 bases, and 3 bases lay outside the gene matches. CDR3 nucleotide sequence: TGTGCCAGCAGCTTAGATCCAGCGGGGGGTGAGCAGTTCTTC. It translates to CASSLDPAGGEQFF. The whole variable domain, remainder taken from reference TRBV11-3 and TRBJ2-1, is EAGVVQSPRYKIIEKKQPVAFWCNPISGHNTLYWYLQNLGQGPELLIRYENEEAVDDSQLPKDRFSAERLKGVDSTLKIQPAELGDSAVYLCASSLDPAGGEQFFGPGTRLTVL.

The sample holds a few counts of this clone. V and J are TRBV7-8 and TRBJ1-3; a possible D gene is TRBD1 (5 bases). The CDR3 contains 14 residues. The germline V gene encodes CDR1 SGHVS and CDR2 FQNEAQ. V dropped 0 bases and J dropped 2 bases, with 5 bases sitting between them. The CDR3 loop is CASSLAGAGNTIYF. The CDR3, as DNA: TGTGCCAGCAGCTTAGCAGGGGCTGGAAACACCATATATTTT.

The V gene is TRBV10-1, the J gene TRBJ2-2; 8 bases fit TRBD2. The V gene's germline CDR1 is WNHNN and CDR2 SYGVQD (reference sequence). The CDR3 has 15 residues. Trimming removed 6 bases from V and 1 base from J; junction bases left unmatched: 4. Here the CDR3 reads CASRSGGQNTGELFF. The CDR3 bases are TGCGCCAGCAGGAGCGGGGGCCAGAACACCGGGGAGCTGTTTTTT.

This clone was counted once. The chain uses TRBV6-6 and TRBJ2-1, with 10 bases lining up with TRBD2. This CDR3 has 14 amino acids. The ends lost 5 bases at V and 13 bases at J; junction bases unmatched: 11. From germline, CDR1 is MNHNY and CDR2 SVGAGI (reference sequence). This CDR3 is CASSPWSSGGSQFF. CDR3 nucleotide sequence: TGTGCCAGCAGTCCTTGGAGTAGCGGGGGGTCCCAGTTCTTC.

CDR3 amino acids: CASSIEARGRNTEAFF. Written as DNA, the CDR3 is TGCGCCAGCAGCATAGAAGCCAGGGGGAGGAACACTGAAGCTTTCTTT. This chain joins TRBV5-1 and TRBJ1-1; 7 bases are a match to TRBD1. Germline loops: CDR1 SGHRS, CDR2 YFSETQ. Trimming took 4 bases from V and 1 from J; bases not matched to a gene: 10. The CDR3 has 16 amino acids.